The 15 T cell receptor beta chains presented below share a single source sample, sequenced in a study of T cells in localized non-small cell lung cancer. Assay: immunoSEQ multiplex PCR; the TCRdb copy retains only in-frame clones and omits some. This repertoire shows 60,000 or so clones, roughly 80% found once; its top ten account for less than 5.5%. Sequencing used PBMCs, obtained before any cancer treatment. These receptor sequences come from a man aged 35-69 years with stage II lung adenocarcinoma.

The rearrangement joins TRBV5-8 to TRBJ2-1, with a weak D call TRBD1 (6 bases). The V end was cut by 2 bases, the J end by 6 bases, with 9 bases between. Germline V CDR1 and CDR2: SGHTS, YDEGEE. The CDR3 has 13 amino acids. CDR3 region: CASSLSRGNEQFF. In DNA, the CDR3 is TGTGCCAGCAGCTTATCCAGGGGCAATGAGCAGTTCTTC.

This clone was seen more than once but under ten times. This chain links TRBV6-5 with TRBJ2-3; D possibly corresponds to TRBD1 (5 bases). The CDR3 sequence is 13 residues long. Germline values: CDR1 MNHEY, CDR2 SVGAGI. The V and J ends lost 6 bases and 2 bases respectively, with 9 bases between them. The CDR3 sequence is CASRGPSTDTQYF. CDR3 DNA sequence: TGTGCCAGCAGGGGGCCTTCCACAGATACGCAGTATTTT.

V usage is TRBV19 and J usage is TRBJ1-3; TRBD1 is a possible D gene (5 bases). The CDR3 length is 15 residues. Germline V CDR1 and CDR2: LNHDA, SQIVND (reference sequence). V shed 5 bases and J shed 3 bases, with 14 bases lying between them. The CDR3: CASSSSRGGGNTIYF. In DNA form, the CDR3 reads TGTGCCAGTAGTTCCTCCCGGGGCGGTGGAAACACCATATATTTT.

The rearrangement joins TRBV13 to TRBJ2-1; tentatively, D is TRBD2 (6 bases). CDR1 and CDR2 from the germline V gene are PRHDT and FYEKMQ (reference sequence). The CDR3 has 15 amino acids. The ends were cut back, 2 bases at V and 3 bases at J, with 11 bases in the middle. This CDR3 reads CASSLYRDFYNEQFF. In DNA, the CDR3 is TGTGCCAGCAGCTTATACCGGGACTTCTACAATGAGCAGTTCTTC.

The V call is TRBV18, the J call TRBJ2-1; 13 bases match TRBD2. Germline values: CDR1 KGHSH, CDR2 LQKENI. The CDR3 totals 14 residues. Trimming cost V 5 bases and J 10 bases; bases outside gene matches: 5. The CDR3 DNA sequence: TGTGCCAGCTCATTCGGACTAGCGGGAGAGGAGCAGTTCTTC. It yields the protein CASSFGLAGEEQFF.

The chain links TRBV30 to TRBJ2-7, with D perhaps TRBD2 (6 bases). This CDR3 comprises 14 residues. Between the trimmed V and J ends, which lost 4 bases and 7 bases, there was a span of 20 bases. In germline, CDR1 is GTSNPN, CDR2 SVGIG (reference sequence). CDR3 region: CAWTGALEGREQYF. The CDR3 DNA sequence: TGTGCCTGGACGGGAGCCCTTGAGGGGAGGGAGCAGTACTTC.

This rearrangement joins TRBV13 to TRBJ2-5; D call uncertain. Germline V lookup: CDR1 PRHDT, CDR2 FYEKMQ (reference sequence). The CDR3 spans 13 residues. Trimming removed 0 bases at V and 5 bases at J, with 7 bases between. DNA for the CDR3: TGTGCCAGCAGCTTAGGGGCGATGGAGACCCAGTACTTC. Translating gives CASSLGAMETQYF.

The CDR3 DNA reads TGTGCCAGCAGTTACTCGGCTAGAGGGGCCAATGAGCAGTTCTTC. Translating it yields CASSYSARGANEQFF. The chain couples TRBV6-5 to TRBJ2-1; D tentatively reads TRBD1 or TRBD2 (5 bases each). The CDR3 contains 15 residues. The germline CDR1 and CDR2 sequences are MNHEY and SVGAGI. The V end lost 0 bases, the J end lost 6 bases, and 12 bases lay between the germline ends.

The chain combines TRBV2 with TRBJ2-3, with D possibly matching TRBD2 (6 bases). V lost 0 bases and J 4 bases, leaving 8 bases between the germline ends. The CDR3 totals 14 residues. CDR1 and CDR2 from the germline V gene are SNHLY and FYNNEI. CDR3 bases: TGTGCCAGCAGTGAAGCGCTAGCGCCAGATACGCAGTATTTT. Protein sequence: CASSEALAPDTQYF.

CDR3 sequence (DNA): TGTGCCAGCAGCCGTCCCGGCAGGGTAGAGGACGAGCAGTACTTC. It encodes CASSRPGRVEDEQYF. V usage is TRBV5-4 and J usage is TRBJ2-7, with TRBD1 as a possible D gene (5 bases). This CDR3 comprises 15 residues. Trimming cost V 4 bases and J 5 bases, with 19 bases left between them. Germline CDR1 reads SGHNT; CDR2 reads YYREEE (reference sequence).

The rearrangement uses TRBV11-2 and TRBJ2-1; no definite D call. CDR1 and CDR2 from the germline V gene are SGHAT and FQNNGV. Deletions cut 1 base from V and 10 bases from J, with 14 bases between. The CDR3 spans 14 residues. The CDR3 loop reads CASSLGSSGNEQFF. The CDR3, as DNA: TGTGCCAGCAGCTTAGGGAGCTCCGGTAACGAGCAGTTCTTC.

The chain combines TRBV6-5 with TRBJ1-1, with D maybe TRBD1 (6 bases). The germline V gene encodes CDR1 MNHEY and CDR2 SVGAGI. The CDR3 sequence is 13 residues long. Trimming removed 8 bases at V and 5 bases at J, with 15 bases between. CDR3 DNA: TGTGCCAGCTTACAGGGCCGGGAGACTGAAGCTTTCTTT. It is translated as CASLQGRETEAFF.

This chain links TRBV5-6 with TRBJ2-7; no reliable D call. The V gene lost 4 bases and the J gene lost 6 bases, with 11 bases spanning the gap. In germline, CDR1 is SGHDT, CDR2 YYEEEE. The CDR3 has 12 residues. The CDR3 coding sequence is TGTGCCAGCAGCAGTACGACCACCGAGCAGTACTTC. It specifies CASSSTTTEQYF.

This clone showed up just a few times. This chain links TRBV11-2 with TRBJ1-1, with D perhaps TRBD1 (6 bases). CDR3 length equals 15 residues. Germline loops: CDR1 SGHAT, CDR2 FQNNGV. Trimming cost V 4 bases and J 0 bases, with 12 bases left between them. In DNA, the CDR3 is TGTGCCAGCAGCTCCGGACAGTACATGAACACTGAAGCTTTCTTT. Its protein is CASSSGQYMNTEAFF. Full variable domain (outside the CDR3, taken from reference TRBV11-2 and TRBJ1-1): EAGVAQSPRYKIIEKRQSVAFWCNPISGHATLYWYQQILGQGPKLLIQFQNNGVVDDSQLPKDRFSAERLKGVDSTLKIQPAKLEDSAVYLCASSSGQYMNTEAFFGQGTRLTVV.

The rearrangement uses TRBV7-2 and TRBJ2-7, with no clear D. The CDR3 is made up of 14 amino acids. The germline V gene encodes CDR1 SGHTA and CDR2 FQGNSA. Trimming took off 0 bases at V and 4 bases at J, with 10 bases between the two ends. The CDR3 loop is CASSLAGSKYEQYF. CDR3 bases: TGTGCCAGCAGCTTAGCGGGCAGTAAATACGAGCAGTACTTC. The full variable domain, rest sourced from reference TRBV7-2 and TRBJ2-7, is GAGVSQSPSNKVTEKGKDVELRCDPISGHTALYWYRQSLGQGLEFLIYFQGNSAPDKSGLPSDRFSAERTGGSVSTLTIQRTQQEDSAVYLCASSLAGSKYEQYFGPGTRLTVT.